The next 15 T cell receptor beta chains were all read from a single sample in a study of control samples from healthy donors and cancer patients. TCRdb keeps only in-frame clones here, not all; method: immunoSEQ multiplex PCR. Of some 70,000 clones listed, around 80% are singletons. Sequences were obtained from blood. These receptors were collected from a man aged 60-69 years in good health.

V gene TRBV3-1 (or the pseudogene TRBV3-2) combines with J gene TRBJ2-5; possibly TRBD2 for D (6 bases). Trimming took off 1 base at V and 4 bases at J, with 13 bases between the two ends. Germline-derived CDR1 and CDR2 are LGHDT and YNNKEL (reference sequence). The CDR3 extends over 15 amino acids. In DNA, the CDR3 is TGTGCCAGCAGCCAAGGTGCGGGAACCCGAGAGACCCAGTACTTC. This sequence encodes CASSQGAGTRETQYF.

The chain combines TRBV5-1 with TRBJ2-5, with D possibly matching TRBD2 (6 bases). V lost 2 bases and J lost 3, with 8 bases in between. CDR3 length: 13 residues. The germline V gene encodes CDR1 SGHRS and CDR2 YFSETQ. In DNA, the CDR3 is TGCGCCAGCAGCTTTTCGGGAGAAGAGACCCAGTACTTC. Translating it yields CASSFSGEETQYF.

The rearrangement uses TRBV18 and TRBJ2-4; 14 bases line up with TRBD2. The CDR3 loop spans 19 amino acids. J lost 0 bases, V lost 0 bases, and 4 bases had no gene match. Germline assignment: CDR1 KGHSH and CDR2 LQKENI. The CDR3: CASSPPGLAGALAKNIQYF. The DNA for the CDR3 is TGTGCCAGCTCACCACCGGGACTAGCGGGAGCCCTAGCCAAAAACATTCAGTACTTC.

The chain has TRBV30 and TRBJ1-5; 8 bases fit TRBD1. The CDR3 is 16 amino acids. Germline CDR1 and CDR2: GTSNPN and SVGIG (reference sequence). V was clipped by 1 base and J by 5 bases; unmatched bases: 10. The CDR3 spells CAWSGTGQGAYQPQHF. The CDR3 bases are TGTGCCTGGAGTGGGACGGGGCAGGGGGCATATCAGCCCCAGCATTTT.

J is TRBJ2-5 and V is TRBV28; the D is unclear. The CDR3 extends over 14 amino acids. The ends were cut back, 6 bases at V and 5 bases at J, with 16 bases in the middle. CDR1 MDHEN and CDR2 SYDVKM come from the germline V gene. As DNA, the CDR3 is TGTGCCAGCAGACCTCGTGGCATCGGGGAGACCCAGTACTTC. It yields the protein CASRPRGIGETQYF.

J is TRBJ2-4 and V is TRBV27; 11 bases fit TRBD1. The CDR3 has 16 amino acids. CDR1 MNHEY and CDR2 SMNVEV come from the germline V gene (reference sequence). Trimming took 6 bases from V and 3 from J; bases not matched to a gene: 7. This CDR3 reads CASSERTGGNKNIQYF. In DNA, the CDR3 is TGTGCCAGCAGCGAACGGACAGGGGGCAACAAAAACATTCAGTACTTC.

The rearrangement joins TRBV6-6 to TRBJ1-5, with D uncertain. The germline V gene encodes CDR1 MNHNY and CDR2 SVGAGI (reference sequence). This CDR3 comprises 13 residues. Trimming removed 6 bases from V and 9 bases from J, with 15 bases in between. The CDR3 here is CASREPPEGPQHF. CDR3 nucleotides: TGTGCCAGCAGGGAACCCCCGGAGGGGCCCCAGCATTTT.

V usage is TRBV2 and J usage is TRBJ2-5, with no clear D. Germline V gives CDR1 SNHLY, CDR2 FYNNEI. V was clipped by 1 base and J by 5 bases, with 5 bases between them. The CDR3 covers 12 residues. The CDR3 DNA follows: TGTGCCAGCAGTGAAGTAGGTGAGACCCAGTACTTC. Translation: CASSEVGETQYF.

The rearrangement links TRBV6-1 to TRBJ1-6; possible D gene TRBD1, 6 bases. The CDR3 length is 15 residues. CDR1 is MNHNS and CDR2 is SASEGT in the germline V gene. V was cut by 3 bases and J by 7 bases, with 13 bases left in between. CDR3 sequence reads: CASSEADRPNSPLHF. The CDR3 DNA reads TGTGCCAGCAGTGAGGCGGACAGACCAAATTCACCCCTCCACTTT.

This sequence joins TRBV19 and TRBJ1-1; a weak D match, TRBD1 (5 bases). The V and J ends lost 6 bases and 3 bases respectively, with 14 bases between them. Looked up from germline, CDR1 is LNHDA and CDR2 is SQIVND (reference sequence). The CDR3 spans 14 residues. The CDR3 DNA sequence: TGTGCCAGTAGACCCGACAGTGCACACACTGAAGCTTTCTTT. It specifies CASRPDSAHTEAFF.

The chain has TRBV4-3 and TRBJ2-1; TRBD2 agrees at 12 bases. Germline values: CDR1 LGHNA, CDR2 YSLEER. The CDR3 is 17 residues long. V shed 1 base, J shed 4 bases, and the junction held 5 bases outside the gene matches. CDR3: CASSQVETSGSYNEQFF. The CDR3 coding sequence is TGCGCCAGCAGCCAAGTGGAGACTAGCGGGAGTTACAATGAGCAGTTCTTC.

CDR3 protein: CAISEKGGAEAFF. CDR3 coding DNA: TGTGCCATCAGTGAGAAGGGGGGCGCTGAAGCTTTCTTT. J is TRBJ1-1 and V is TRBV10-3; maybe TRBD1 (6 bases). CDR3 length equals 13 residues. V was shortened by 2 bases and J by 6 bases, with 10 bases between the two germline ends. Germline V CDR1 and CDR2: ENHRY, SYGVKD.

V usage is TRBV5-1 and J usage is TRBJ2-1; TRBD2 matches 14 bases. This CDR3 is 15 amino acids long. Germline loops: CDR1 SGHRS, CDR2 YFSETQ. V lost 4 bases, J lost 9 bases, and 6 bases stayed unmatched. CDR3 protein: CASSLGLAGVFEQFF. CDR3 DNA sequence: TGCGCCAGCAGCCTGGGACTAGCGGGAGTTTTTGAGCAGTTCTTC. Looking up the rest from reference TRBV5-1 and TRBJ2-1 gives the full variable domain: KAGVTQTPRYLIKTRGQQVTLSCSPISGHRSVSWYQQTPGQGLQFLFEYFSETQRNKGNFPGRFSGRQFSNSRSEMNVSTLELGDSALYLCASSLGLAGVFEQFFGPGTRLTVL.

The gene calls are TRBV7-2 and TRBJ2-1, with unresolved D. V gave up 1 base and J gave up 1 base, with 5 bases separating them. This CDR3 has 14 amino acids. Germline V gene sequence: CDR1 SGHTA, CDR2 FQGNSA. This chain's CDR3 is CASSLVGSYNEQFF. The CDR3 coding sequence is TGTGCCAGCAGCTTAGTGGGATCCTACAATGAGCAGTTCTTC.

The CDR3 DNA sequence: TGTGCCAGCAGTACCCCAGGTAGCTCCTACGAGCAGTACTTC. It translates to CASSTPGSSYEQYF. The chain joins TRBV28 to TRBJ2-7, with D hard to call. With 5 bases removed from V and 0 bases from J, the gap between germline ends came to 11 bases. Germline CDR1 and CDR2: MDHEN and SYDVKM. The CDR3 is 14 amino acids.